These 32 T cell receptor beta chains were sequenced from one sample in a study of blood T cell repertoires in COVID-19. The data were produced by immunoSEQ multiplex PCR, yet TCRdb's version contains in-frame clones alone and is incomplete. Of around 71,000 clones detected, 65% to 80% appear once; the ten largest clones hold over 25%. The sample was peripheral blood. The receptors were sampled from a woman aged 80 or over with active or convalescent COVID-19.

This sequence joins TRBV5-1 and TRBJ1-1; possible D gene TRBD1, 6 bases. Trimming took 0 bases from V and 1 from J, leaving 10 bases between them. CDR3 length: 15 residues. CDR1 SGHRS and CDR2 YFSETQ come from the germline V gene. DNA of the CDR3: TGCGCCAGCAGCTTGGCAGGGGTCCCGAACACTGAAGCTTTCTTT. Its translation: CASSLAGVPNTEAFF.

The rearrangement links TRBV28 to TRBJ2-5, with a tentative D call TRBD1 (5 bases). V lost 7 bases to trimming and J lost 4 bases, with 22 bases between them. This CDR3 spans 16 amino acids. CDR1 MDHEN and CDR2 SYDVKM come from the germline V gene. CDR3 residues: CASTLGVAGSRETQYF. The CDR3 region has the DNA TGTGCCAGCACCCTTGGGGTTGCAGGGTCCCGAGAGACCCAGTACTTC.

This chain joins TRBV5-5 and TRBJ2-2, with D perhaps matching TRBD2 (6 bases). This CDR3 spans 17 amino acids. The germline V gene has CDR1 SGHKS and CDR2 YYEKEE (reference sequence). V lost 0 bases, J lost 8 bases, and 20 bases lay in between. In DNA, the CDR3 is TGTGCCAGCAGCTTGGAACCCCGGACCACCGCGGGAGGGGAGCTGTTTTTT. It encodes CASSLEPRTTAGGELFF.

The J gene is TRBJ2-4, the V gene TRBV28; 8 nucleotides match TRBD1. Germline CDR1 and CDR2: MDHEN and SYDVKM. This CDR3 is 13 amino acids long. V lost 6 bases and J lost 9; bases outside the gene matches: 7. The chain's CDR3 is CASSPDRATIQYF. In DNA form, the CDR3 reads TGTGCCAGCAGCCCGGACAGGGCGACCATTCAGTACTTC.

This clone was counted ten times or more. This chain joins TRBV4-3 and TRBJ1-6; D is unresolved. Per the germline V gene, CDR1 is LGHNA and CDR2 is YSLEER. The CDR3 spans 16 residues. Trimming cost V 0 bases and J 8 bases, with 14 bases left between them. CDR3 sequence: CASSQDGGAGDSPLHF. CDR3 bases: TGCGCCAGCAGCCAAGATGGAGGCGCAGGTGATTCACCCCTCCACTTT.

The V and J genes are TRBV6-4 and TRBJ1-6, with a weak D call TRBD1 (6 bases). This CDR3 contains 13 residues. Germline CDR1 reads MRHNA; CDR2 reads SNTAGT. V was cut by 6 bases and J by 7 bases, with 10 bases left in between. CDR3 nucleotides: TGTGCCAGCAGACTTACAGGGAATTCACCCCTCCACTTT. Protein sequence: CASRLTGNSPLHF.

The rearrangement joins TRBV27 to TRBJ2-3; D unresolved. Germline CDR1 reads MNHEY; CDR2 reads SMNVEV (reference sequence). This CDR3 contains 11 residues. Trimming took off 3 bases at V and 5 bases at J, with 3 bases between the two ends. The CDR3 region is CASSLRDTQYF. The DNA for the CDR3 is TGTGCCAGCAGTTTGAGAGATACGCAGTATTTT.

DNA for the CDR3: TGTGCCAGCAGTGAAGTGGGGGAGCTAGCGGGGGGTTCGCAGTATTTT. Translation gives CASSEVGELAGGSQYF. The chain links TRBV6-1 to TRBJ2-3, with 11 bases identical to TRBD2. V lost 1 base to trimming and J lost 10 bases; unmatched junction nucleotides: 10. The germline V gene has CDR1 MNHNS and CDR2 SASEGT. The CDR3 totals 16 residues.

This clone was recorded a few times. V and J are TRBV6-5 and TRBJ1-4; no clear D gene. The length of the CDR3 is 14 residues. Trimming left V 6 bases short and J 3 bases short, with 11 bases between. In germline, CDR1 is MNHEY, CDR2 SVGAGI. The CDR3 bases are TGTGCCAGCAGCCCCGAGGGAGCTAATGAAAAACTGTTTTTT. Its translation is CASSPEGANEKLFF.

The chain combines TRBV5-5 with TRBJ1-1; D uncertain. Germline-derived CDR1 and CDR2 are SGHKS and YYEKEE (reference sequence). CDR3 length equals 15 residues. Deletions cut 0 bases from V and 3 bases from J, with 12 bases between. For the CDR3, the DNA is TGTGCCAGCAGCTTGGTTTCCCCTTCAGACACTGAAGCTTTCTTT. Translation: CASSLVSPSDTEAFF.

The rearrangement links TRBV23-1 to TRBJ1-2, with TRBD1 as a possible D gene (5 bases). TRBV23-1 is annotated as an ORF whose role is uncertain. V was cut by 5 bases and J by 3 bases, with 13 bases left in between. The CDR3 has 14 residues. The CDR3 DNA follows: TGCGCCAGCAGTACGCCGGGGGAAGACTATGGCTACACCTTC. Translating it yields CASSTPGEDYGYTF.

J is TRBJ2-5 and V is TRBV27, with D maybe TRBD2 (5 bases). The ends were cut back, 1 base at V and 5 bases at J, with 8 bases in the middle. The CDR3 sequence is 13 residues long. Germline V lookup: CDR1 MNHEY, CDR2 SMNVEV (reference sequence). CDR3 coding DNA: TGTGCCAGCAGTTTATGGGAGTCGGAGACCCAGTACTTC. The encoded protein is CASSLWESETQYF.

This clone was counted a single time. The chain links TRBV7-9 to TRBJ1-4; D unclear. V was shortened by 3 bases and J by 0 bases, with 5 bases between the two germline ends. This CDR3 has 14 residues. Germline CDR1 and CDR2: SEHNR and FQNEAQ (reference sequence). The CDR3 DNA is TGTGCCAGCAGCTTGCAGGCAACTAATGAAAAACTGTTTTTT. This gives the protein CASSLQATNEKLFF.

The chain combines TRBV5-6 with TRBJ2-3; tentatively, D is TRBD1 (5 bases). CDR3 length: 15 amino acids. CDR1 and CDR2 (germline): SGHDT, YYEEEE. The V end was cut by 4 bases, the J end by 2 bases, with 14 bases between. Written as DNA, the CDR3 is TGTGCCAGCAGCCGGTGGTGGACAAACACAGATACGCAGTATTTT. Translating it yields CASSRWWTNTDTQYF.

This rearrangement joins TRBV27 to TRBJ2-5; a weak D match, TRBD1 (6 bases). The CDR3 loop spans 13 amino acids. The V gene lost 5 bases and the J gene lost 5 bases, with 12 bases spanning the gap. Germline CDR1 is MNHEY and CDR2 is SMNVEV (reference sequence). CDR3 coding DNA: TGTGCCAGCAGTGACAGGTTTAGCGAGACCCAGTACTTC. This sequence encodes CASSDRFSETQYF.

This clone appeared a single time. The chain links TRBV5-1 to TRBJ1-1, with D hard to call. This CDR3 has 13 residues. Deletions cut 4 bases from V and 4 bases from J, with 11 bases between. CDR1 is SGHRS and CDR2 is YFSETQ in the germline V gene. CDR3 loop: CASSAFEGTEAFF. CDR3 DNA: TGCGCCAGCAGCGCCTTCGAGGGCACTGAAGCTTTCTTT. The full variable domain, rest sourced from reference TRBV5-1 and TRBJ1-1, is KAGVTQTPRYLIKTRGQQVTLSCSPISGHRSVSWYQQTPGQGLQFLFEYFSETQRNKGNFPGRFSGRQFSNSRSEMNVSTLELGDSALYLCASSAFEGTEAFFGQGTRLTVV.

The rearrangement joins TRBV5-4 to TRBJ1-4, with 10 positions matching TRBD1. Trimming cost V 5 bases and J 10 bases; bases outside gene matches: 17. Per germline, CDR1 SGHNT and CDR2 YYREEE (reference sequence). CDR3 length: 17 amino acids. CDR3 DNA: TGTGCCAGCAGTAGGATGGGACAGGGGTGGATGAAAGGAAAACTGTTTTTT. Encoded protein: CASSRMGQGWMKGKLFF.

This clone turned up a few times. This chain joins TRBV6-2 or TRBV6-3 and TRBJ2-7, with D perhaps matching TRBD2 (6 bases). This CDR3 is 16 amino acids long. V lost 2 bases and J lost 6, with 20 bases in between. CDR1 is MNHEY and CDR2 is SVGEGT in the germline V gene. The CDR3 coding sequence is TGTGCCAGCAGTTACGACGGCGGGGAATCCATCGGCGAGCAGTACTTC. This codes for CASSYDGGESIGEQYF.

This rearrangement joins TRBV5-1 to TRBJ2-3, with D hard to call. The germline CDR1 and CDR2 sequences are SGHRS and YFSETQ. Deletions cut 4 bases from V and 2 bases from J, with 5 bases between. This CDR3 is 12 amino acids long. CDR3 nucleotides: TGCGCCAGCAGCCCTTTCACAGATACGCAGTATTTT. This encodes CASSPFTDTQYF.

The sample holds one count of this clone. V usage is TRBV2 and J usage is TRBJ2-4, with no clear D. Trimming took 2 bases from V and 9 from J, leaving 14 bases between them. The CDR3 totals 14 residues. Germline loops: CDR1 SNHLY, CDR2 FYNNEI. CDR3 sequence: CASSELTVGGIQYF. Here the CDR3 DNA reads TGTGCCAGCAGTGAACTGACTGTTGGCGGCATTCAGTACTTC.

The V call is TRBV19, the J call TRBJ1-5; 9 bases map to TRBD1. The length of the CDR3 is 14 residues. Germline-derived CDR1 and CDR2 are LNHDA and SQIVND (reference sequence). The ends lost 9 bases at V and 6 bases at J; junction bases unmatched: 9. CDR3 sequence: CASQNRGQAQPQHF. The CDR3 region has the DNA TGTGCCAGCCAAAACAGGGGGCAAGCTCAGCCCCAGCATTTT.

This rearrangement joins TRBV7-8 to TRBJ2-1, with a weak D call TRBD2 (7 bases). Looked up from germline, CDR1 is SGHVS and CDR2 is FQNEAQ. The CDR3 sequence is 15 residues long. V lost 2 bases to trimming and J lost 9 bases, with 17 bases between them. CDR3 amino acids: CASSLRFRGAGEQFF. The CDR3 DNA reads TGTGCCAGCAGCTTAAGGTTCCGGGGGGCTGGTGAGCAGTTCTTC.

The rearrangement uses TRBV4-3 and TRBJ2-1; 9 positions agree with TRBD1. The germline gives CDR1 LGHNA, CDR2 YSLEER. V lost 3 bases and J lost 5; bases outside the gene matches: 5. This CDR3 region has 15 residues. Here the CDR3 DNA reads TGCGCCAGCAGCCAGCCGGGACAGGGAAACAATGAGCAGTTCTTC. Its protein is CASSQPGQGNNEQFF.

This rearrangement joins TRBV7-2 to TRBJ2-3; 10 nucleotides align to TRBD2. The CDR3 runs to 16 residues. Germline V gene sequence: CDR1 SGHTA, CDR2 FQGNSA. With V trimmed by 5 bases and J by 6 bases, 11 bases remained unmatched. CDR3 coding DNA: TGTGCCAGCAGCCCCCGGGAGATTAGCGGGGGGGATACGCAGTATTTT. Its protein product is CASSPREISGGDTQYF.

This clone has a handful of counts. The chain combines TRBV5-6 with TRBJ2-7; 7 bases fit TRBD1. The V and J ends lost 1 base and 6 bases, in that order; junction bases with no gene match: 1. CDR1 and CDR2 from the germline V gene are SGHDT and YYEEEE. CDR3 length equals 12 residues. The CDR3 region has the DNA TGTGCCAGCAGCTTGCCAGGGGGCGAGCAGTACTTC. Its protein product is CASSLPGGEQYF.

This rearrangement joins TRBV11-2 to TRBJ2-4, with 8 bases aligning to TRBD1. The CDR3 totals 13 residues. V trimming: 6 bases; J trimming: 8 bases; junction bases outside the gene matches: 6. Germline-derived CDR1 and CDR2 are SGHAT and FQNNGV. The CDR3 spells CASRPGQGYIQYF. The CDR3 DNA is TGTGCCAGCAGACCAGGACAGGGATACATTCAGTACTTC.

This chain connects TRBV3-1 (or the pseudogene TRBV3-2) to TRBJ1-6; D is undetermined. V was cut by 0 bases and J by 1 base, with 4 bases left in between. The CDR3 is 15 residues long. Germline loops: CDR1 LGHDT, CDR2 YNNKEL (reference sequence). The CDR3, as DNA: TGTGCCAGCAGCCAAGATCGGTCCTATAATTCACCCCTCCACTTT. This sequence encodes CASSQDRSYNSPLHF.

This clone showed up just a few times. CDR3 sequence reads: CASSEAEHNTGELFF. For the CDR3, the DNA is TGTGCCAGCAGTGAAGCCGAACACAACACCGGGGAGCTGTTTTTT. The chain employs TRBV2 and TRBJ2-2; no firm D call. Germline values: CDR1 SNHLY, CDR2 FYNNEI. V was trimmed by 0 bases and J by 2 bases, leaving 7 bases between them. This CDR3 has 15 residues. Combining the CDR3 with reference TRBV2 and TRBJ2-2 gives the whole variable domain EPEVTQTPSHQVTQMGQEVILRCVPISNHLYFYWYRQILGQKVEFLVSFYNNEISEKSEIFDDQFSVERPDGSNFTLKIRSTKLEDSAMYFCASSEAEHNTGELFFGEGSRLTVL.

This clone has a handful of counts. The V call is TRBV7-9, the J call TRBJ2-5, with 10 bases identical to TRBD1. The J segment lost 5 bases and the V segment lost 5 bases, leaving 11 bases of the junction unmatched. The CDR3 consists of 16 residues. Germline CDR1 is SEHNR and CDR2 is FQNEAQ (reference sequence). CDR3 region: CASSTQTGGRWETQYF. As DNA, the CDR3 is TGTGCCAGCAGCACCCAGACAGGGGGCAGGTGGGAGACCCAGTACTTC. Complete variable domain (other parts from reference TRBV7-9 and TRBJ2-5): DTGVSQNPRHKITKRGQNVTFRCDPISEHNRLYWYRQTLGQGPEFLTYFQNEAQLEKSRLLSDRFSAERPKGSFSTLEIQRTEQGDSAMYLCASSTQTGGRWETQYFGPGTRLLVL.

This clone has only a few counts. The CDR3 DNA reads as TGCGCCAGCAGCTTGGCCGGGGACACTGAAGCTTTCTTT. As protein: CASSLAGDTEAFF. The genes are TRBV5-1 and TRBJ1-1; no firm D call. CDR3 length equals 13 residues. V was cut by 0 bases and J by 3 bases, with 6 bases left in between. Germline V gene data show CDR1 as SGHRS and CDR2 as YFSETQ. Full variable domain (rest looked up from reference TRBV5-1 and TRBJ1-1): KAGVTQTPRYLIKTRGQQVTLSCSPISGHRSVSWYQQTPGQGLQFLFEYFSETQRNKGNFPGRFSGRQFSNSRSEMNVSTLELGDSALYLCASSLAGDTEAFFGQGTRLTVV.

This rearrangement joins TRBV5-1 to TRBJ1-4; possibly TRBD1 for D (6 bases). V lost 2 bases, J lost 8 bases, and 13 bases lay in between. The CDR3 is 14 residues long. Germline lookup yields CDR1 SGHRS and CDR2 YFSETQ. The CDR3 protein is CASSLSQGPEKLFF. Here the CDR3 DNA reads TGCGCCAGCAGCTTATCGCAGGGGCCGGAAAAACTGTTTTTT.

This chain links TRBV27 with TRBJ1-1; tentatively, D is TRBD1 (5 bases). The CDR3 runs 14 residues. V lost 6 bases, J lost 4 bases, and 15 bases lay in between. The germline gives CDR1 MNHEY, CDR2 SMNVEV (reference sequence). CDR3 bases: TGTGCCAGCAGCTTGGGGGGTTGGACCACTGAAGCTTTCTTT. This translates into CASSLGGWTTEAFF.